These T cell receptor beta chains were read from a single sample in a study of chemoradiotherapy in HPV16-positive cancers. TCRdb's table, derived via immunoSEQ multiplex PCR, lists solely in-frame clones and lacks some. The table includes about 35,000 clones, approximately 90% detected once. Sample: blood, taken from a patient who underwent chemoradiotherapy. The receptor source for this set is a human donor with HPV-associated anogenital cancer. CDR3s include the opening cysteine and the closing phenylalanine or tryptophan. The order of the fields is V gene, clone size, J gene, D gene, CDR3 protein, CDR3 DNA. The D gene is left open where the match is weak. The size entry is marked missing in some rows and otherwise reads once, few, many or a size class.

V: TRBV5-1
size: -
J: TRBJ2-5
D: TRBD1
CDR3: CASSFRDRGLEETQYF
DNA: TGCGCCAGCAGCTTCCGGGACAGGGGGCTGGAAGAGACCCAGTACTTC

V: TRBV7-9
size: once
J: TRBJ2-1
D: TRBD1
CDR3: CASSPRTGVSLSEQFF
DNA: TGTGCCAGCAGCCCCCGGACAGGGGTTTCATTGAGTGAGCAGTTCTTC

V: TRBV12-2
size: once
J: TRBJ2-2
D: -
CDR3: CASRLAGLAGDAGELFF
DNA: TGTGCAAGTCGCTTAGCGGGACTAGCGGGCGACGCCGGGGAGCTGTTTTTT

V: TRBV6-1
size: few
J: TRBJ1-5
D: -
CDR3: CASSGGGSSQPQHF
DNA: TGTGCCAGCAGTGGGGGAGGGTCCAGTCAGCCCCAGCATTTT

V: TRBV6-1
size: -
J: TRBJ1-2
D: TRBD1
CDR3: CASRGDRGTANYGYTF
DNA: TGTGCCAGCCGTGGGGACAGGGGGACAGCTAACTATGGCTACACCTTC

V: TRBV6-5
size: once
J: TRBJ1-3
D: -
CDR3: CASSTGYSGNTIYF
DNA: TGTGCCAGCAGCACAGGCTACTCTGGAAACACCATATATTTT

V: TRBV28
size: -
J: TRBJ2-3
D: TRBD1
CDR3: CASSLIRTGSDTQYF
DNA: TGTGCCAGCAGTTTAATAAGGACAGGGTCGGATACGCAGTATTTT

V: TRBV4-3
size: -
J: TRBJ2-2
D: TRBD1
CDR3: CASSRAGTGGTGELFF
DNA: TGCGCCAGCAGCCGGGCCGGGACAGGGGGCACCGGGGAGCTGTTTTTT

V: TRBV7-2
size: -
J: TRBJ1-4
D: -
CDR3: CASSVSSLYNEKLFF
DNA: TGTGCCAGCAGCGTCTCTTCACTTTATAATGAAAAACTGTTTTTT

V: TRBV11-3
size: -
J: TRBJ1-1
D: -
CDR3: CASSLGGAPEAFF
DNA: TGTGCCAGCAGCTTAGGCGGGGCACCTGAAGCTTTCTTT

V: TRBV5-1
size: -
J: TRBJ1-3
D: -
CDR3: CASSLGQTKGSGNTIYF
DNA: TGCGCCAGCAGCTTGGGGCAAACCAAGGGCTCTGGAAACACCATATATTTT